Listed here are 6 T cell receptor beta chains from one sample, sequenced in a study of cytomegalovirus exposure and HLA in healthy donors. The PCR used 60 Vbeta and 13 Jbeta primers. Profiled with immunoSEQ multiplex PCR; TCRdb holds only in-frame clones, not every one. The sample lists around 270,000 clones; about 80% were seen once. The sequenced material came from PBMCs. These receptors were taken from a girl aged 2 to 10 in good health and CMV-seronegative.

The V gene is TRBV7-9, the J gene TRBJ2-1, with TRBD2 matching over 9 bases. V was clipped by 3 bases and J by 4 bases; unmatched bases: 4. The CDR3 is made up of 15 amino acids. Germline CDR1 reads SEHNR; CDR2 reads FQNEAQ (reference sequence). CDR3 loop: CASSLASGEYNEQFF. CDR3 bases: TGTGCCAGCAGCTTGGCTAGCGGGGAATACAATGAGCAGTTCTTC.

The chain combines TRBV6-1 with TRBJ1-1, with 7 bases aligning to TRBD1. The CDR3 spans 15 residues. Germline V gene data show CDR1 as MNHNS and CDR2 as SASEGT. J was trimmed by 0 bases and V by 6 bases; bases with no gene match: 7. The CDR3 spells CASRRGRGMNTEAFF. The CDR3 region has the DNA TGTGCCAGCAGAAGGGGGCGCGGTATGAACACTGAAGCTTTCTTT.

In DNA, the CDR3 is TGTGCCAGTATGAAGAGACAGGGAGCCGAGCAGTACTTC. It specifies CASMKRQGAEQYF. This chain connects TRBV19 to TRBJ2-7; 7 bases match TRBD1. Germline-derived CDR1 and CDR2 are LNHDA and SQIVND (reference sequence). V shed 7 bases and J 6 bases; nucleotides not matched to a gene: 9. The CDR3 is 13 amino acids.

The rearrangement links TRBV5-1 to TRBJ1-2, with D possibly TRBD1 on 6 matching bases. CDR1 SGHRS and CDR2 YFSETQ come from the germline V gene. The CDR3 consists of 14 residues. The ends were cut back, 0 bases at V and 2 bases at J, with 8 bases in the middle. The CDR3 is CASSLAGDNYGYTF. In DNA form, the CDR3 reads TGCGCCAGCAGCTTGGCAGGGGACAACTATGGCTACACCTTC.

The V gene is TRBV6-5, the J gene TRBJ2-3, with 9 bases aligning to TRBD2. Germline values: CDR1 MNHEY, CDR2 SVGAGI. CDR3 length equals 16 residues. Trimming took 0 bases from V and 2 from J; bases not matched to a gene: 3. The CDR3 reads CASSYSPSGTTDTQYF. The DNA for the CDR3 is TGTGCCAGCAGTTACTCGCCTAGCGGGACCACAGATACGCAGTATTTT.

CDR3 in amino acids: CASSELAGGVPFF. The DNA of the CDR3 is TGCGCCAGCAGTGAGCTAGCGGGAGGCGTACCGTTCTTC. The chain couples TRBV10-2 to TRBJ2-1; 11 positions match TRBD2. V shed 2 bases, J shed 15 bases, and the junction held 6 bases outside the gene matches. This CDR3 contains 13 residues. Germline CDR1 and CDR2: WSHSY and SAAADI.